This T cell receptor (beta chain) is from a study of regulatory T cells in long-lasting Graves disease. This clonotype was seen many times. The time point was: newly diagnosed GD, antithyroid drugs for less than 3 months. Scientists built the TCR library using RNA that was extracted from PBMCs. Under American Thyroid Association guidelines, Graves' disease was diagnosed. Assembly of TCR beta libraries relied on iRepertoire HTBI primers together with Arm-PCR of CDR3 regions. Authors' analysis steps: Identification yielded 55 to 75 TRBV and roughly 14 TRBJ segments across samples. TCRdb reprocessed the multiplex PCR reads via MiXCR and lists one record per CDR3 protein. The V and J calls were determined by TCRdb, not by the authors. The sample lists around 500,000 distinct CDR3 sequences; more than 10% were seen once. The same sample was also studied in work on T cells in Graves' hyperthyroidism and ophthalmopathy. According to that study: Exclusion criteria comprised uncontrolled infection, other autoimmune disease, pregnancy or lactation.

The origin of this receptor is a woman in her twenties or thirties with Graves disease. The starting material was peripheral blood mononuclear cells (PBMCs), obtained at new diagnosis, from a patient treated with antithyroid drugs.

The CDR3: CASSFKGGSGTDIWETQYF. Here the CDR3 DNA reads TGTGCCAGCAGTTTCAAGGGTGGTAGCGGGACTGACATATGGGAGACCCAGTACTTC. The chain has TRBV12-3 or TRBV12-4 and TRBJ2-5; 8 bases match TRBD2. The ends lost 3 bases at V and 5 bases at J; junction bases unmatched: 20. CDR3 size: 19 residues.